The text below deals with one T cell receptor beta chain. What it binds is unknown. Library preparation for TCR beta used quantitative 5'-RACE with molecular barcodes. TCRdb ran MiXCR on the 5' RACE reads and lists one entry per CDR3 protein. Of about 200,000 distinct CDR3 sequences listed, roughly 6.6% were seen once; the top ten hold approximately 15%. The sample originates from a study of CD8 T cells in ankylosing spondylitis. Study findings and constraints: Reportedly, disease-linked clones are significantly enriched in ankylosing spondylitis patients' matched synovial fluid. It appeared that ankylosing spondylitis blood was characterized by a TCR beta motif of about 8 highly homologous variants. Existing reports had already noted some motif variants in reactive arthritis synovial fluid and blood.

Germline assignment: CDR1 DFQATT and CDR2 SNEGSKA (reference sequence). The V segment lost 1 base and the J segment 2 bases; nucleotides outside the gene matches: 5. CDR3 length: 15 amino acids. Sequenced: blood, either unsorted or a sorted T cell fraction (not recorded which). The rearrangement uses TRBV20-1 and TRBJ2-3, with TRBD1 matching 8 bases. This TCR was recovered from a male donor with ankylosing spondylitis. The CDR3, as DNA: TGCAGTGCTAGAGTCCAGGGGGCAATCACAGATACGCAGTATTTT. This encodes CSARVQGAITDTQYF.